Listed below are T cell receptor beta chains from one sample, sequenced in a study of T-cell memory formation after mild COVID-19. In TCRdb, the 5' RACE reads were re-called with MiXCR into one record per CDR3 protein. The data contain roughly 400,000 distinct CDR3 sequences, about a sixth of them singletons. Input material: PBMCs or a T cell subset sorted from them (not recorded which). The source is a man aged 18 to 30 who had mild COVID-19 (a few samples of this study predate the infection). Cell type and time point are not known. CDR3s include the opening cysteine and the closing phenylalanine or tryptophan. D genes are given only for firm matches. Some rows mark clone size as missing; the rest say once, few, many or name a class of expanded clone.

d_gene	j_gene	abundance	v_gene	CDR3aa	CDR3nt
NA	TRBJ1-3	NA	TRBV2	CASSEALFLLSGNTIYF	TGTGCCAGCAGTGAAGCGCTCTTCCTACTCTCTGGAAACACCATATATTTT
TRBD2	TRBJ2-5	NA	TRBV5-4	CASSFAASGGTQETQYF	TGTGCCAGCAGCTTTGCGGCTAGCGGGGGGACACAAGAGACCCAGTACTTC
NA	TRBJ1-3	many	TRBV12-3/TRBV12-4	CASSPGTGFFTIYF	TGTGCCAGCAGTCCCGGGACCGGGTTTTTCACCATATATTTT
NA	TRBJ1-4	NA	TRBV7-9	CASSYDSQKLFF	TGTGCCAGCAGCTACGACAGCCAAAAACTGTTTTTT
TRBD1	TRBJ1-2	NA	TRBV10-3	CAISDSGTEDYGYTF	TGTGCCATCAGTGACTCCGGGACAGAAGACTATGGCTACACCTTC
NA	TRBJ2-3	few	TRBV20-1	CSARGHTDTQYF	TGCAGTGCTAGAGGGCACACAGATACGCAGTATTTT
NA	TRBJ2-6	NA	TRBV2	CASSVSGAGANVLTF	TGTGCCAGCAGTGTATCAGGGGCTGGGGCCAACGTCCTGACTTTC
TRBD1	TRBJ2-1	few	TRBV7-9	CASSLPGQGLNEQFF	TGTGCCAGCAGCTTACCGGGACAGGGTCTCAATGAGCAGTTCTTC
NA	TRBJ1-6	NA	TRBV15	CATSRDVSPGNSPLHF	TGTGCCACCAGCAGGGACGTCTCCCCTGGTAATTCACCCCTCCACTTT
NA	TRBJ2-2	NA	TRBV20-1	CSAEGLNTGELFF	TGCAGTGCGGAGGGCTTGAACACCGGGGAGCTGTTTTTT
NA	TRBJ1-2	NA	TRBV7-3	CASSLSQDNYGYTF	TGTGCCAGCAGCTTATCGCAGGATAACTATGGCTACACCTTC
NA	TRBJ2-1	few	TRBV27	CASSLFGRGDEQFF	TGTGCCAGCAGTTTATTTGGGAGAGGGGATGAGCAGTTCTTC
NA	TRBJ1-2	NA	TRBV4-1	CASSQGPPF	TGCGCCAGCAGCCAAGGCCCTCCCTTC
TRBD2	TRBJ2-2	few	TRBV7-2	CASSTRRAGGFIGTGELFF	TGTGCCAGCAGCACCCGCCGTGCGGGGGGGTTCATCGGGACCGGGGAGCTGTTTTTT
NA	TRBJ2-1	NA	TRBV7-9	CASSSTRRDSFTGYYNEQFF	TGTGCCAGCAGCTCCACGCGCCGGGACTCCTTCACCGGTTACTACAATGAGCAGTTCTTC
NA	TRBJ1-1	few	TRBV27	CASSQGFTTEAFF	TGTGCCAGCAGTCAAGGGTTTACCACTGAAGCTTTCTTT
NA	TRBJ1-2	many	TRBV7-3	CASSLDRKDGYTF	TGTGCCAGCAGCTTAGATAGAAAGGACGGCTACACCTTC
TRBD1	TRBJ1-3	few	TRBV7-2	CASSPDRGEGGNTIYF	TGTGCCAGCAGCCCGGACAGGGGGGAAGGTGGAAACACCATATATTTT
NA	TRBJ1-2	NA	TRBV7-2	CASSLAGPPYGYTF	TGTGCCAGCAGCTTAGCAGGCCCGCCCTATGGCTACACCTTC
NA	TRBJ2-3	many	TRBV7-6	CASSLRAGGDTQYF	TGTGCCAGCAGCTTACGTGCCGGGGGAGATACGCAGTATTTT
TRBD1	TRBJ2-3	few	TRBV6-6	CASSPSIFTGASTDTQYF	TGTGCCAGCAGTCCTTCCATTTTTACAGGGGCTAGCACAGATACGCAGTATTTT
TRBD2	TRBJ2-3	many	TRBV7-9	CASSSSGGATDTQYF	TGTGCCAGCAGTTCGAGCGGGGGGGCCACAGATACGCAGTATTTT
TRBD1	TRBJ1-2	many	TRBV5-1	CASSLGTDYGYTF	TGTGCCAGCAGTTTAGGGACAGACTATGGCTACACCTTC
NA	TRBJ1-3	few	TRBV29-1	CSVAVPAGNTIYF	TGCAGCGTTGCGGTGCCAGCTGGAAACACCATATATTTT
NA	TRBJ2-3	few	TRBV20-1	CSASPDGVDTQYF	TGCAGTGCTAGCCCCGATGGGGTGGATACGCAGTATTTT
TRBD1	TRBJ1-1	few	TRBV6-1	CASSLSRTGLLPGRDTEAFF	TGTGCCAGCAGCTTGTCAAGGACAGGGCTATTACCCGGTCGGGACACTGAAGCTTTCTTT
NA	TRBJ1-2	few	TRBV4-1	CASRSVTGRPGYTF	TGCGCCAGCAGATCGGTGACGGGCCGTCCGGGCTACACCTTC
NA	TRBJ1-2	NA	TRBV7-9	CASSLASRNYGYTF	TGTGCCAGCAGCTTAGCGTCCAGGAACTATGGCTACACCTTC
NA	TRBJ1-2	few	TRBV7-8	CASSPRQNYGYTF	TGTGCCAGCAGCCCCCGGCAGAACTATGGCTACACCTTC
TRBD2	TRBJ2-5	NA	TRBV20-1	CSAQRTSGALQETQYF	TGCAGTGCTCAGCGGACTAGCGGGGCGCTTCAAGAGACCCAGTACTTC
NA	TRBJ2-6	NA	TRBV11-2	CASSLVWLAGANVLTF	TGTGCCAGCAGCTTAGTATGGTTGGCGGGGGCCAACGTCCTGACTTTC
NA	TRBJ2-1	many	TRBV5-5	CASSPTGGGYNEQFF	TGTGCCAGCAGCCCTACAGGGGGGGGCTACAATGAGCAGTTCTTC
TRBD1	TRBJ2-5	many	TRBV25-1	CASSQPTGGGETQYF	TGTGCCAGCAGTCAGCCGACAGGGGGCGGAGAGACCCAGTACTTC
NA	TRBJ2-1	NA	TRBV5-1	CASSAGTSTYNEQFF	TGCGCCAGCAGCGCCGGGACCTCGACCTACAATGAGCAGTTCTTC
TRBD2	TRBJ2-6	NA	TRBV4-3	CASSQELHAGGLSGANVLTF	TGCGCCAGCAGCCAAGAATTGCACGCGGGGGGCCTCTCTGGGGCCAACGTCCTGACTTTC
TRBD2	TRBJ2-1	many	TRBV5-1	CASSHSGGGLNEQFF	TGCGCCAGCAGCCATAGTGGCGGGGGGTTGAATGAGCAGTTCTTC
NA	TRBJ2-7	few	TRBV7-9	CASSWGDSSYEQYF	TGTGCCAGCAGCTGGGGGGACAGCTCCTACGAGCAGTACTTC
NA	TRBJ1-2	few	TRBV4-1	CASSQVGILAGYTF	TGCGCCAGCAGCCAAGTTGGGATTCTCGCCGGCTACACCTTC
NA	TRBJ1-2	NA	TRBV5-1	CASSLWGSPDHYGYTF	TGCGCCAGCAGCTTATGGGGGTCTCCTGATCACTATGGCTACACCTTC